This is a list of T cell receptor beta chains from one sample in a study of cytomegalovirus exposure and HLA in healthy donors. The table came from immunoSEQ multiplex PCR; TCRdb's copy has only in-frame clones and leaves some out. Of about 160,000 clones listed, approximately 70% were seen once; the top ten hold approximately 4.6%. Sequenced sample: PBMCs. Source of these receptors: a man between 18 and 29 years old in good health and CMV-seropositive. CDR3s include the opening cysteine and the closing phenylalanine or tryptophan. Fields, in order: D gene, clone size, V gene, J gene, CDR3 protein, CDR3 DNA. D genes are given only for firm matches. A clone size is listed for some rows: how often the clone was seen (once, few, many), or a class if it is expanded.

d_call: TRBD2
clone_size: NA
v_call: TRBV5-1
j_call: TRBJ2-3
cdr3_aa: CASSGGGAPNTQYF
cdr3_nt: TGCGCCAGCAGTGGCGGGGGAGCTCCAAATACGCAGTATTTT

d_call: NA
clone_size: NA
v_call: TRBV19
j_call: TRBJ1-2
cdr3_aa: CASSPNQGFPYGYTF
cdr3_nt: TGTGCCAGTAGTCCCAATCAGGGCTTCCCATATGGCTACACCTTC

d_call: NA
clone_size: NA
v_call: TRBV5-1
j_call: TRBJ1-1
cdr3_aa: CASSLVGRANTEAFF
cdr3_nt: TGCGCCAGCAGCTTGGTGGGCAGGGCTAACACTGAAGCTTTCTTT

d_call: NA
clone_size: NA
v_call: TRBV28
j_call: TRBJ1-1
cdr3_aa: CASSLLGRGNTEAFF
cdr3_nt: TGTGCCAGCAGTTTATTGGGCAGGGGGAACACTGAAGCTTTCTTT

d_call: NA
clone_size: NA
v_call: TRBV10-3
j_call: TRBJ1-1
cdr3_aa: CAIRGQNTEAFF
cdr3_nt: TGTGCCATCAGGGGACAAAACACTGAAGCTTTCTTT

d_call: TRBD1
clone_size: NA
v_call: TRBV6-6
j_call: TRBJ1-2
cdr3_aa: CASSWGQGNGYTF
cdr3_nt: TGTGCCAGCAGTTGGGGACAGGGAAATGGCTACACCTTC

d_call: TRBD1
clone_size: NA
v_call: TRBV19
j_call: TRBJ1-1
cdr3_aa: CASSINTGDTEAFF
cdr3_nt: TGTGCCAGTAGTATCAATACAGGGGACACTGAAGCTTTCTTT

d_call: TRBD1
clone_size: NA
v_call: TRBV5-6
j_call: TRBJ1-5
cdr3_aa: CASSAGGGLQPQHF
cdr3_nt: TGTGCCAGCAGCGCAGGGGGCGGGCTTCAGCCCCAGCATTTT

d_call: NA
clone_size: once
v_call: TRBV5-6
j_call: TRBJ2-1
cdr3_aa: CASSLGQFYNEQFF
cdr3_nt: TGTGCCAGCAGCTTGGGACAGTTCTACAATGAGCAGTTCTTC

d_call: NA
clone_size: NA
v_call: TRBV6-6
j_call: TRBJ2-1
cdr3_aa: CASKGGRVEQFF
cdr3_nt: TGTGCCAGCAAGGGAGGTCGCGTTGAGCAGTTCTTC

d_call: TRBD2
clone_size: few
v_call: TRBV4-2
j_call: TRBJ2-5
cdr3_aa: CASSQDWGGGMETQYF
cdr3_nt: TGTGCCAGCAGCCAAGATTGGGGCGGGGGAATGGAGACCCAGTACTTC

d_call: NA
clone_size: NA
v_call: TRBV4-2
j_call: TRBJ2-5
cdr3_aa: CASSQGGGLEGETQYF
cdr3_nt: TGTGCCAGCAGCCAAGGTGGAGGGCTGGAGGGTGAGACCCAGTACTTC

d_call: NA
clone_size: few
v_call: TRBV2
j_call: TRBJ1-2
cdr3_aa: CASSEQWFYGYTF
cdr3_nt: TGTGCCAGCAGTGAACAGTGGTTCTATGGCTACACCTTC

d_call: NA
clone_size: NA
v_call: TRBV21-1
j_call: TRBJ1-5
cdr3_aa: CASSYNQPQHF
cdr3_nt: TGTGCCAGCAGTTACAATCAGCCCCAGCATTTT

d_call: NA
clone_size: few
v_call: TRBV27
j_call: TRBJ1-6
cdr3_aa: CASSSLGANYNSPLHF
cdr3_nt: TGTGCCAGCAGTTCCCTAGGGGCCAATTATAATTCACCCCTCCACTTT